This T cell receptor beta chain was sequenced in a study of tumor-infiltrating lymphocytes in primary liver carcinoma. Priming with a constant-region primer yielded TCR beta cDNA from approximately 500 ng total RNA. ARM-PCR, slightly modified, supplied the TCR beta libraries through three nested multiplex PCR rounds. TRBV1-TRBV30 forward primers paired with a C-beta reverse primer were used in the first two PCR rounds, which ran roughly 10 cycles each. TCRdb itself ran the multiplex PCR reads through MiXCR, one entry per CDR3 protein. The sample lists roughly 53,000 distinct CDR3 sequences; 70% to 75% were seen once. Both RNA and DNA were isolated together from around 20-30 mg of bulk tissue that had not been sorted. CDR3 length equals 16 residues. About this clonotype: The junction shows a germline mismatch at one end, possibly a read error.

The sequence derives from a man aged 35-49 years with primary liver carcinoma and hepatitis B virus infection. Sequences were obtained from liver tumor tissue from sampling region 2. Subset meaning: tumor region T2, inferior pole. The chain couples TRBV12-3 or TRBV12-4 to TRBJ2-7, with 11 bases lining up with TRBD2. The CDR3 protein is CASTLLAGGLPYEQYF. The CDR3 bases are TGTGCCAGCACTTTATTAGCGGGAGGGCTTCCCTACGAACAGTACTTC.